The 26 T cell receptor beta chains in this list originate from one sample, sequenced in a study of T cells after posttransplantation cyclophosphamide. A marrow graft followed busulfan-fludarabine conditioning, with cyclophosphamide on days +3 and +4. TCRdb's copy holds only in-frame clones and misses some; the assay was immunoSEQ multiplex PCR. Of tens of thousands of clones listed, around 80% were seen once; the top ten hold 7.5% to 9.5%. The source material was CD4+ T cells sorted from blood, sampled 1,700 to 2,000 days after a stem cell transplant with posttransplant cyclophosphamide. The receptors were sampled from a female patient in her 40s who received an allogeneic stem cell transplant from a related donor, was CMV-positive, and had no GVHD. Among the T cells, some may be from the graft donor.

This rearrangement joins TRBV19 to TRBJ2-4, with a weak D call TRBD1 (5 bases). V dropped 1 base and J dropped 5 bases, with 9 bases sitting between them. The CDR3 runs to 14 residues. Germline CDR1 and CDR2: LNHDA and SQIVND (reference sequence). The CDR3 sequence: CASSIVDIQNIQYF. Here the CDR3 DNA reads TGTGCCAGTAGTATAGTGGACATCCAAAACATTCAGTACTTC.

This rearrangement joins TRBV9 to TRBJ2-2, with D unresolved. This CDR3 spans 16 amino acids. V lost 0 bases to trimming and J lost 2 bases, with 11 bases between them. From germline, CDR1 is SGDLS and CDR2 YYNGEE. The CDR3 region is CASSVGQTRNTGELFF. The CDR3 nucleotides are TGTGCCAGCAGCGTAGGGCAAACAAGAAACACCGGGGAGCTGTTTTTT.

This chain connects TRBV9 to TRBJ2-2; perhaps TRBD2 as D (6 bases). V lost 0 bases to trimming and J lost 6 bases, with 9 bases between them. This CDR3 region has 14 residues. Germline CDR1 is SGDLS and CDR2 is YYNGEE. CDR3 sequence reads: CASSVVAGPGELFF. CDR3 DNA: TGTGCCAGCAGCGTAGTTGCGGGGCCCGGGGAGCTGTTTTTT.

J is TRBJ1-2 and V is TRBV4-2, with D possibly being TRBD1 (5 bases). Germline V CDR1 and CDR2: LGHNA, YNFKEQ. The CDR3 totals 15 residues. V dropped 4 bases and J dropped 5 bases, with 17 bases sitting between them. CDR3 loop: CASSPPLGGTYGYTF. DNA for the CDR3: TGTGCCAGCAGCCCCCCCCTGGGGGGAACGTATGGCTACACCTTC.

The chain joins TRBV6-5 to TRBJ2-7, with a possible D match to TRBD2 (6 bases). Germline lookup yields CDR1 MNHEY and CDR2 SVGAGI. The CDR3 runs to 13 residues. Deletions cut 8 bases from V and 6 bases from J, with 17 bases between. This CDR3 reads CASWEAGRLEQYF. As DNA, the CDR3 is TGTGCCAGCTGGGAGGCTGGGCGGCTCGAGCAGTACTTC.

The chain joins TRBV7-2 to TRBJ1-4, with 7 bases lining up with TRBD1. Germline V gene lookup returns CDR1 SGHTA and CDR2 FQGNSA. After removal of 4 bases from V and 6 bases from J, the junction contained 11 bases not matched to a gene. The CDR3 spans 16 residues. As DNA, the CDR3 is TGTGCCAGCAGCTCTTACCACCGGGACAGCTATGAAAAACTGTTTTTT. Its protein product is CASSSYHRDSYEKLFF.

This sequence joins TRBV19 and TRBJ2-1; D is unclear. Per germline, CDR1 LNHDA and CDR2 SQIVND (reference sequence). The germline V and J ends were trimmed by 6 bases and 9 bases, with 9 bases remaining between them. The CDR3 covers 11 residues. The CDR3 sequence: CASRIFSEQFF. The CDR3 coding sequence is TGTGCCAGTAGAATATTCAGTGAGCAGTTCTTC.

The V gene is TRBV5-5, the J gene TRBJ1-1; no clear D gene. Trimming left V 4 bases short and J 3 bases short, with 16 bases between. The CDR3 loop spans 15 amino acids. Germline loops: CDR1 SGHKS, CDR2 YYEKEE (reference sequence). The CDR3 DNA reads TGTGCCAGCAGCCCTTTATGGCCCGGGTACACTGAAGCTTTCTTT. It encodes CASSPLWPGYTEAFF.

V and J are TRBV11-2 and TRBJ1-1, with D tentatively TRBD1 (6 bases). CDR1 SGHAT and CDR2 FQNNGV come from the germline V gene. The CDR3 totals 16 residues. With 1 base removed from V and 4 bases from J, the gap between germline ends came to 16 bases. The CDR3 protein is CASSLGDAGAGTEAFF. CDR3 coding DNA: TGTGCCAGCAGCTTAGGGGACGCGGGGGCAGGCACTGAAGCTTTCTTT.

J is TRBJ1-2 and V is TRBV6-1; D ambiguous. Germline CDR1 reads MNHNS; CDR2 reads SASEGT. CDR3 length: 14 amino acids. Deletions cut 2 bases from V and 4 bases from J, with 11 bases between. CDR3 nucleotides: TGTGCCAGCAGTGAACCCCCAGCTAGCTATGGCTACACCTTC. Residues: CASSEPPASYGYTF.

The J gene is TRBJ2-2, the V gene TRBV7-2; 7 bases line up with TRBD1. CDR3 length: 15 amino acids. J lost 6 bases, V lost 5 bases, and 9 bases had no gene match. CDR1 is SGHTA and CDR2 is FQGNSA in the germline V gene. CDR3: CASSADRAFAGELFF. The CDR3 DNA sequence: TGTGCCAGCAGCGCCGACAGGGCGTTCGCCGGGGAGCTGTTTTTT.

The CDR3 loop is CSASPSNIQYF. CDR3 sequence (DNA): TGCAGTGCTAGTCCGTCAAACATTCAGTACTTC. The chain recombines TRBV20-1 with TRBJ2-4; D gene ambiguous. Per the germline V gene, CDR1 is DFQATT and CDR2 is SNEGSKA (reference sequence). CDR3 length: 11 amino acids. Trimming left V 3 bases short and J 6 bases short, with 6 bases between.

The chain recombines TRBV6-1 with TRBJ1-5, with D tentatively TRBD1 (6 bases). V gave up 7 bases and J gave up 10 bases, with 20 bases separating them. Germline CDR1 and CDR2: MNHNS and SASEGT. This CDR3 contains 14 residues. The CDR3 region is CASMSSGQPNPQHF. CDR3 sequence (DNA): TGTGCCAGCATGAGTAGTGGACAGCCCAATCCCCAGCATTTT.

The CDR3 loop is CAISGTPGYEQYF. The CDR3 region has the DNA TGTGCCATCAGCGGGACACCCGGCTACGAGCAGTACTTC. The V gene is TRBV10-3, the J gene TRBJ2-7, with a tentative D call TRBD1 (6 bases). The CDR3 has 13 residues. Trimming removed 6 bases from V and 3 bases from J, with 12 bases in between. Germline V gene data show CDR1 as ENHRY and CDR2 as SYGVKD.

The chain couples TRBV6-5 to TRBJ1-2, with 8 bases identical to TRBD1. The CDR3 has 14 residues. The J segment lost 5 bases and the V segment lost 4 bases, leaving 6 bases of the junction unmatched. Germline CDR1 and CDR2: MNHEY and SVGAGI. CDR3: CASSLGQALYGYTF. DNA for the CDR3: TGTGCCAGCAGTTTGGGACAGGCCCTATATGGCTACACCTTC.

The chain uses TRBV6-5 and TRBJ2-4; D remains unclear. CDR1 is MNHEY, CDR2 SVGAGI, per germline. The length of the CDR3 is 15 residues. Trimming removed 5 bases from V and 6 bases from J, with 17 bases in between. The CDR3: CASSNLLAHPNIQYF. The CDR3 DNA reads as TGTGCCAGCAGTAATCTGTTGGCTCACCCAAACATTCAGTACTTC.

As DNA, the CDR3 is TGTGCCAGCAGCTCCGTACGGGGTGGGAGTTCAGATACGCAGTATTTT. This translates into CASSSVRGGSSDTQYF. The V gene is TRBV11-2, the J gene TRBJ2-3; D perhaps matches TRBD2 (5 bases). There are 16 residues in the CDR3. Germline CDR1 SGHAT, CDR2 FQNNGV. Trimming cost V 4 bases and J 4 bases, with 18 bases left between them.

This chain connects TRBV6-6 to TRBJ1-4, with no clear D. V was pared by 7 bases and J by 8 bases, with 11 bases between. The CDR3 extends over 12 amino acids. The germline CDR1 and CDR2 sequences are MNHNY and SVGAGI (reference sequence). The CDR3 DNA is TGTGCCAGCACCCAACCACAGGAAAAACTGTTTTTT. The encoded protein is CASTQPQEKLFF.

J is TRBJ2-5 and V is TRBV5-1; 8 positions match TRBD1. CDR3 size: 14 residues. Germline CDR1 reads SGHRS; CDR2 reads YFSETQ. V gave up 0 bases and J gave up 4 bases; unmatched junction bases: 2. CDR3 bases: TGCGCCAGCAGCTTGGGACAGGGGAGAGAGACCCAGTACTTC. This translates into CASSLGQGRETQYF.

The chain joins TRBV5-6 to TRBJ2-5, with TRBD2 matching over 8 bases. The CDR3 runs to 19 residues. Per germline, CDR1 SGHDT and CDR2 YYEEEE. V shed 0 bases, J shed 2 bases, and the junction held 15 bases outside the gene matches. DNA for the CDR3: TGTGCCAGCAGCTTGGCGGGGGTTGGTGTAGCGGGGCAACAAGAGACCCAGTACTTC. It translates to CASSLAGVGVAGQQETQYF.

This chain uses TRBV4-1 with TRBJ1-5; 7 bases match TRBD1. CDR3 length: 17 residues. The germline V gene has CDR1 MGHRA and CDR2 YSYEKL. V was pared by 1 base and J by 0 bases, with 6 bases of the junction left unmatched. The DNA of the CDR3 is TGCGCCAGCAGCCAAGTTAGGACAGGATATAGCAATCAGCCCCAGCATTTT. The encoded protein is CASSQVRTGYSNQPQHF.

The chain carries TRBV27 and TRBJ1-6; tentatively, D is TRBD1 (5 bases). V dropped 5 bases and J dropped 5 bases, with 19 bases sitting between them. CDR3 length: 17 residues. Germline CDR1 reads MNHEY; CDR2 reads SMNVEV (reference sequence). CDR3 sequence reads: CASSPSMGGSDNSPLHF. The DNA of the CDR3 is TGTGCCAGCAGTCCCTCAATGGGGGGGAGCGATAATTCACCCCTCCACTTT.

The chain uses TRBV29-1 and TRBJ1-1, with 8 bases that match TRBD1. The V gene end was trimmed by 4 bases and the J gene end by 6 bases; junction bases not matched to a gene: 7. In germline, CDR1 is SQVTM, CDR2 ANQGSEA. The CDR3 is 13 amino acids. The CDR3 is CSVAPLTGAEAFF. The DNA for the CDR3 is TGCAGCGTTGCCCCATTGACAGGGGCTGAAGCTTTCTTT. Based on the CDR3 plus reference TRBV29-1 and TRBJ1-1, the full variable domain is SAVISQKPSRDICQRGTSLTIQCQVDSQVTMMFWYRQQPGQSLTLIATANQGSEATYESGFVIDKFPISRPNLTFSTLTVSNMSPEDSSIYLCSVAPLTGAEAFFGQGTRLTVV.

This clone occurred once. This sequence joins TRBV14 and TRBJ1-6, with TRBD1 matching 7 bases. The CDR3 runs 19 residues. V lost 2 bases, J lost 0 bases, and 10 bases stayed unmatched. Germline CDR1 and CDR2: SGHDN and FVKESK. As DNA, the CDR3 is TGTGCCAGCAGCCAATCGTACAGGGGCTCCAGCTCCTATAATTCACCCCTCCACTTT. Translated, it gives CASSQSYRGSSSYNSPLHF.

The genes are TRBV27 and TRBJ2-1; TRBD2 matches 9 bases. Looked up from germline, CDR1 is MNHEY and CDR2 is SMNVEV (reference sequence). The V gene end was trimmed by 5 bases and the J gene end by 8 bases; junction bases not matched to a gene: 13. The CDR3 length is 16 residues. This chain's CDR3 is CASSARLAESMDEQFF. For the CDR3, the DNA is TGTGCCAGCAGTGCCAGACTAGCGGAGAGTATGGATGAGCAGTTCTTC.

V is TRBV9 and J is TRBJ2-3; tentative D call: TRBD1 (5 bases). The CDR3 contains 14 residues. Per germline, CDR1 SGDLS and CDR2 YYNGEE. The V and J ends lost 2 bases and 2 bases respectively, with 9 bases between them. CDR3 amino acids: CASSVGHYTDTQYF. The CDR3 DNA sequence: TGTGCCAGCAGCGTGGGGCACTACACAGATACGCAGTATTTT.